This T cell receptor beta chain was recorded in a study of TIL therapy for anti-PD-1-resistant metastatic lung cancer. The CDR3 length is 16 residues. Germline V gene lookup returns CDR1 LGHDT and CDR2 YNNKEL (reference sequence). Trimming took 4 bases from V and 0 from J, leaving 14 bases between them. Time point described: pre-treatment sample, taken before nivolumab and TIL therapy. Pleural nodules or supraclavicular lymph nodes made up most of the excised metastases sampled. The libraries were made with immunoSEQ v3. Sequenced by immunoSEQ multiplex PCR; TCRdb stores in-frame clones only, minus some. This sample has approximately 12,000 clones; 50% to 75% occur once, and the top ten carry 7.4%.

This sequence originates from a person between 30 and 79 years old with non-small cell lung cancer. The sample consisted of tumor tissue, taken at baseline. The J gene is TRBJ2-3, the V gene TRBV3-1 (or the pseudogene TRBV3-2); D unresolved. As DNA, the CDR3 is TGTGCCAGCAGCCGATCAAAACTTTCTAGCACAGATACGCAGTATTTT. Its protein is CASSRSKLSSTDTQYF.